The 8 T cell receptor beta chains given below trace back to one sample, sequenced in a study of T cell responses to AZD1222 COVID-19 vaccine. Here immunoSEQ multiplex PCR was the method, and the copy in TCRdb shows in-frame clones only, minus some. The top ten hold 2% to 3% of the sample, which has some 110,000 clones, 85% to 90% seen once. The sample was peripheral blood, taken on day 0 of AZD1222 vaccination. The receptors derive from an adult in good health.

In this sample, this clone turned up a few times. J is TRBJ2-7 and V is TRBV28; either TRBD1 or TRBD2 may fit D (5 bases each). The CDR3 loop spans 15 amino acids. Trimming removed 6 bases from V and 7 bases from J, with 22 bases in between. CDR1 and CDR2 from the germline V gene are MDHEN and SYDVKM. The CDR3 DNA reads as TGTGCCAGCAGCCGTGGAGGTGGGGCTTTTGGAGAGCAGTACTTC. This gives the protein CASSRGGGAFGEQYF.

The V call is TRBV18, the J call TRBJ2-2; D gene ambiguous. This CDR3 has 14 amino acids. V lost 5 bases and J lost 2, with 9 bases in between. Germline loops: CDR1 KGHSH, CDR2 LQKENI. The CDR3 sequence: CASSESVNTGELFF. In DNA form, the CDR3 reads TGTGCCAGCTCAGAGTCAGTTAACACCGGGGAGCTGTTTTTT.

This clone appeared once. This chain connects TRBV6-2 or TRBV6-3 to TRBJ2-7; 9 bases are a match to TRBD2. The CDR3 contains 18 residues. Unmatched junction bases numbered 17, after V lost 2 bases and J lost 6 bases. Germline V gives CDR1 MNHEY, CDR2 SVGEGT. This chain's CDR3 is CASSYRKASGAITAEQYF. The CDR3 DNA reads as TGTGCCAGCAGTTACCGTAAGGCTAGCGGGGCGATAACGGCCGAGCAGTACTTC.

The chain recombines TRBV7-3 with TRBJ2-1, with 8 bases that match TRBD2. The trim removed 4 bases at V and 1 base at J, leaving 3 bases unmatched. The CDR3 has 15 amino acids. Per germline, CDR1 SGHTA and CDR2 FQGTGA. The DNA of the CDR3 is TGTGCCAGCAGCTATAGCGGGGCGTCCTACAATGAGCAGTTCTTC. Amino acids: CASSYSGASYNEQFF.

The chain links TRBV28 to TRBJ2-5; 9 bases map to TRBD1. J was trimmed by 5 bases and V by 2 bases; bases with no gene match: 6. Germline V gene sequence: CDR1 MDHEN, CDR2 SYDVKM. CDR3 size: 15 residues. CDR3 loop: CASSLQQGAWETQYF. In DNA form, the CDR3 reads TGTGCCAGCAGTTTACAACAGGGGGCATGGGAGACCCAGTACTTC.

V is TRBV5-4 and J is TRBJ2-1; TRBD2 matches at 7 bases. This CDR3 contains 13 residues. Germline values: CDR1 SGHNT, CDR2 YYREEE (reference sequence). V shed 3 bases, J shed 13 bases, and the junction held 10 bases outside the gene matches. The CDR3 is CASSSIWGEGQFF. The CDR3 DNA is TGTGCCAGCAGCTCCATTTGGGGGGAGGGCCAGTTCTTC.

The chain carries TRBV7-6 and TRBJ2-3; no clear D. The CDR3 is made up of 12 amino acids. CDR1 is SGHVS, CDR2 FNYEAQ, per germline. The germline V and J ends were trimmed by 4 bases and 6 bases, with 8 bases remaining between them. The CDR3 loop reads CASSSPLDTQYF. CDR3 bases: TGTGCCAGCAGCTCCCCATTGGATACGCAGTATTTT.

The rearrangement links TRBV10-3 to TRBJ1-5; 9 nucleotides agree with TRBD1. Germline lookup yields CDR1 ENHRY and CDR2 SYGVKD. This CDR3 is 16 amino acids long. Trimming took 2 bases from V and 6 from J; bases not matched to a gene: 8. This CDR3 reads CAISEGIQGASQPQHF. The CDR3 nucleotides are TGTGCCATCAGTGAGGGGATACAGGGGGCGAGTCAGCCCCAGCATTTT.